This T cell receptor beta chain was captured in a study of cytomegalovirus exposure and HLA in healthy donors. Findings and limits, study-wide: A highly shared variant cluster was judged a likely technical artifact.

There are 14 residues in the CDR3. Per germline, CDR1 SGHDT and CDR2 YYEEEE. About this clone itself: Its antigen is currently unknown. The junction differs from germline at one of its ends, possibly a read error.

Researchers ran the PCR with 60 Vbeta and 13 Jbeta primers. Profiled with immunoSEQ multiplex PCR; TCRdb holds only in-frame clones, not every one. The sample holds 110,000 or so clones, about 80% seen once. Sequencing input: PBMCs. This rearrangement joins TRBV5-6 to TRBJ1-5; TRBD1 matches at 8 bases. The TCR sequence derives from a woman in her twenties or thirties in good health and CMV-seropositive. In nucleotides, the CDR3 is TGTGCCAGCAGCACAATATCTGGACAGGGCCCCTTGGCATTT. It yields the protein CASSTISGQGPLAF.